This TCR beta chain was profiled in a study of blood T cell repertoires in COVID-19. Overall study: PBMCs, B-cell-depleted T cells, or T cells provided the cDNA or gDNA that made up the material.

Methods used by the authors: Reference gene primer amplification gave nucleated cell count estimates. Profiled with immunoSEQ multiplex PCR; TCRdb holds only in-frame clones, not every one. V and J calls and clone size are given by that table; D and trimming were obtained from the DNA. The data hold about 180,000 clones, with roughly four fifths observed a single time. Germline V gene sequence: CDR1 SGHVS, CDR2 FQNEAQ. This CDR3 has 15 residues. V was trimmed by 2 bases and J by 3 bases, leaving 13 bases between them. The receptor was derived from a human donor in a cohort sampled during active COVID-19. The chain is built from TRBV7-8 and TRBJ1-1; D not resolved. The sequenced material came from peripheral blood. CDR3 sequence reads: CASSLFQVGDTEAFF. The CDR3 region has the DNA TGTGCCAGCAGCTTATTCCAGGTAGGCGACACTGAAGCTTTCTTT.